These T cell receptor beta chains were read from a single sample in a study of technical replicates of blood from a few donors. The data were produced by immunoSEQ multiplex PCR, yet TCRdb's version contains in-frame clones alone and is incomplete. The sample holds fewer than 45,000 clones, around 96% seen once. The sample taken for sequencing was T cells isolated from PBMCs. The receptors shown here come from a human donor in good health. The CDR3 runs from the conserved cysteine through the conserved F or W. D genes are given only for firm matches. Clone size, where shown, is once, few, many, or a class for clones that have expanded.

CDR3 | DNA | J | size | D | V
CASSEASNEQFF | TGTGCCAGCAGTGAAGCCTCCAATGAGCAGTTCTTC | TRBJ2-1 | - | - | TRBV6-4
CASRAGANYEQYF | TGCGCCAGTAGAGCGGGAGCCAACTACGAGCAGTACTTC | TRBJ2-7 | - | TRBD2 | TRBV10-1
CAENRIAGTGELFF | TGCGCCGAAAATAGAATAGCGGGAACCGGGGAGCTGTTTTTT | TRBJ2-2 | - | TRBD2 | TRBV5-1
CASSQVGLQGKEPQHF | TGTGCCAGCAGCCAAGTTGGATTACAGGGAAAGGAGCCCCAGCATTTT | TRBJ1-5 | once | - | TRBV4-2
CASSLREGRTGELFF | TGTGCCAGCAGCCTACGGGAGGGCCGTACCGGGGAGCTGTTTTTT | TRBJ2-2 | - | TRBD2 | TRBV9
CASRGGANQPQHF | TGTGCCAGCCGAGGGGGGGCCAATCAGCCCCAGCATTTT | TRBJ1-5 | - | - | TRBV27
CASSLRRPDTQYF | TGTGCCAGCAGCCTTCGGAGGCCAGATACGCAGTATTTT | TRBJ2-3 | - | - | TRBV11-2
CASQRGAGRGTEAFF | TGTGCCAGCCAACGAGGGGCGGGAAGGGGCACTGAAGCTTTCTTT | TRBJ1-1 | - | - | TRBV5-6
CASSQGEGEADEQYF | TGCGCCAGCAGCCAAGGTGAGGGAGAGGCCGACGAGCAGTACTTC | TRBJ2-7 | - | - | TRBV4-3
CASSLRSGRYSYNEQFF | TGCGCCAGCAGCCTTAGAAGCGGGAGATACTCCTACAATGAGCAGTTCTTC | TRBJ2-1 | - | TRBD2 | TRBV4-1
CASSGQGVSGYTF | TGTGCCAGCAGCGGCCAGGGGGTGAGCGGCTACACCTTC | TRBJ1-2 | - | TRBD1 | TRBV7-2
CASSHRLAGSYNEQFF | TGTGCCAGCAGCCATCGCCTAGCGGGATCCTACAATGAGCAGTTCTTC | TRBJ2-1 | - | TRBD2 | TRBV4-2
CASSFPLTGEGEKLFF | TGTGCCAGCAGTTTCCCTCTGACAGGGGAGGGGGAAAAACTGTTTTTT | TRBJ1-4 | - | TRBD1 | TRBV28
CASRGTPTNYGYTF | TGTGCCAGCAGAGGGACACCGACTAACTATGGCTACACCTTC | TRBJ1-2 | - | - | TRBV27
CASSPSAGYSGNTIYF | TGTGCCAGCAGTCCATCAGCAGGTTACTCTGGAAACACCATATATTTT | TRBJ1-3 | - | - | TRBV27
CASSHGQGEAFF | TGCGCCAGCAGCCACGGACAGGGTGAAGCTTTCTTT | TRBJ1-1 | - | TRBD1 | TRBV4-3
CASAPGTSGSYEQYF | TGTGCCAGCGCTCCCGGGACTAGCGGTTCCTACGAGCAGTACTTC | TRBJ2-7 | - | TRBD2 | TRBV6-5
CASSRLSGTYEQYF | TGCGCCAGCAGTCGGCTAAGCGGGACTTACGAGCAGTACTTC | TRBJ2-7 | - | TRBD2 | TRBV4-1
CASSQDEGVNIQYF | TGTGCCAGCAGCCAAGATGAAGGAGTAAACATTCAGTACTTC | TRBJ2-4 | - | - | TRBV4-2
CASSLASSGRLEQYF | TGTGCCAGCAGCTTAGCAAGTAGCGGGAGGCTCGAGCAGTACTTC | TRBJ2-7 | once | TRBD2 | TRBV7-8
CAWRLQHTEAFF | TGTGCCTGGAGGCTACAGCACACTGAAGCTTTCTTT | TRBJ1-1 | - | - | TRBV30
CASSLDPGPNEQFF | TGTGCCAGCAGTTTAGATCCTGGGCCCAATGAGCAGTTCTTC | TRBJ2-1 | - | - | TRBV28
CASSQQGAPEQYF | TGTGCCAGTAGTCAACAGGGGGCGCCCGAGCAGTACTTC | TRBJ2-7 | - | TRBD1 | TRBV19
CASSLSPGTDNEQFF | TGTGCCAGCAGCTTAAGTCCCGGGACAGACAATGAGCAGTTCTTC | TRBJ2-1 | - | TRBD1 | TRBV11-3
CASSLIGTGLNEQFF | TGCGCCAGCAGCCTTATAGGGACAGGGCTCAATGAGCAGTTCTTC | TRBJ2-1 | - | TRBD1 | TRBV4-3
CASRGQVNQPQHF | TGTGCCAGCAGGGGTCAGGTCAATCAGCCCCAGCATTTT | TRBJ1-5 | - | - | TRBV25-1
CASSEAASGLF | TGTGCCAGCAGTGAAGCGGCTAGCGGGCTCTTC | TRBJ2-1 | - | TRBD2 | TRBV2
CSVVMWEKWEQYF | TGCAGCGTTGTTATGTGGGAGAAGTGGGAGCAGTACTTC | TRBJ2-7 | - | - | TRBV29-1
CSVRRENTGELFF | TGCAGCGTCCGGCGGGAGAACACCGGGGAGCTGTTTTTT | TRBJ2-2 | - | - | TRBV29-1
CASLTSGRPRTYETQYF | TGTGCCAGCCTGACTAGCGGGAGGCCCAGGACGTATGAGACCCAGTACTTC | TRBJ2-5 | - | TRBD2 | TRBV2
CSVTTNTGELFF | TGCAGCGTTACAACGAACACCGGGGAGCTGTTTTTT | TRBJ2-2 | - | - | TRBV29-1
CASSFTHLGAQNTGANVLTF | TGCGCCAGCAGCTTTACTCATCTGGGGGCGCAAAACACTGGGGCCAACGTCCTGACTTTC | TRBJ2-6 | - | - | TRBV5-1
CASSLAGGFRFYNEQFF | TGTGCCAGCAGCTTAGCTGGGGGCTTCCGCTTTTACAATGAGCAGTTCTTC | TRBJ2-1 | - | - | TRBV11-2
CASSLQYGGEREQYF | TGTGCCAGCAGCTTACAATACGGAGGCGAGCGCGAGCAGTACTTC | TRBJ2-7 | - | - | TRBV6-5
CASSVGTSGSYEQYF | TGTGCCAGCAGCGTAGGAACTAGCGGATCCTACGAGCAGTACTTC | TRBJ2-7 | - | TRBD2 | TRBV9
CASSQSVGVGYGYTF | TGCGCCAGCAGCCAATCCGTAGGGGTCGGCTATGGCTACACCTTC | TRBJ1-2 | - | - | TRBV4-3
CAYHGAGDYGYTF | TGTGCCTACCATGGTGCAGGGGACTATGGCTACACCTTC | TRBJ1-2 | - | - | TRBV10-3
CASSLAVGEKLFF | TGCGCCAGCAGCTTGGCTGTCGGTGAAAAACTGTTTTTT | TRBJ1-4 | - | - | TRBV5-1
CASSVVEREIHNEQFF | TGTGCCAGCAGCGTAGTTGAGCGGGAGATCCACAATGAGCAGTTCTTC | TRBJ2-1 | - | TRBD2 | TRBV9
CASSTLGGRYEQYF | TGTGCCAGCAGTACCCTAGGCGGGAGGTACGAGCAGTACTTC | TRBJ2-7 | - | TRBD2 | TRBV6-5
CASSPLALYSDIVHEQFF | TGTGCCAGCTCACCCCTTGCCCTTTATAGTGATATCGTACATGAGCAGTTCTTC | TRBJ2-1 | - | - | TRBV18
CATHPRGGYNEQFF | TGTGCCACCCACCCACGGGGGGGGTACAATGAGCAGTTCTTC | TRBJ2-1 | once | TRBD2 | TRBV2
CAWSVKTSGYEQYF | TGTGCCTGGAGTGTTAAGACTAGCGGCTACGAGCAGTACTTC | TRBJ2-7 | - | TRBD2 | TRBV30
CASSIGNEQYF | TGTGCCAGCTCGATCGGGAACGAGCAGTACTTC | TRBJ2-7 | - | - | TRBV5-4
CAISESKGQGNYEQYF | TGTGCCATCAGTGAGTCTAAAGGACAGGGCAACTACGAGCAGTACTTC | TRBJ2-7 | - | TRBD1 | TRBV10-3
CASGLDRGHAFF | TGTGCTAGTGGTTTGGACAGGGGGCACGCTTTCTTT | TRBJ1-1 | once | TRBD1 | TRBV12-5
CASSSLVDTQYF | TGTGCCAGCAGCTCCTTAGTGGATACGCAGTATTTT | TRBJ2-3 | - | - | TRBV5-4
CASSLNLAGADTQYF | TGTGCCAGCAGCTTGAACCTAGCGGGAGCAGATACGCAGTATTTT | TRBJ2-3 | once | TRBD2 | TRBV5-4